The sequence of this T cell receptor beta chain was determined in a study of blood T cell repertoires in COVID-19 (dated by TCRdb to 2019 to 2021). For the study in its entirety: Collaborator samples came from the United States, Italy and Spain and covered acute and convalescent phases of COVID-19. The prospective study material was composed of cDNA or gDNA derived from T cells, B-cell-depleted T cells, or PBMCs. Deeply sampled blood TCRbeta repertoires from subjects exposed to, actively infected with, or recovered from COVID-19 were included in the dataset. The repertoires were released in a freely available public database intended as a resource for research on the immune response to SARS-CoV-2. Samples came from the ongoing ImmuneRACE study (first 160 participants) plus 1,254 subjects from 6 global collaborators. The sample metadata nearly always contained a de-identified subject ID, COVID-19 status, age in years and sex. Where available, HLA class I and class II types were obtained from metadata supplied by the sample provider rather than from assay-based typing.

Whole blood was collected in K2EDTA tubes by collaborating institutions according to the institutions' own protocols. For TCRbeta analysis, collaborators shipped samples as frozen whole blood, isolated PBMCs, or DNA extracted from either of those sample types. TCRbeta CDR3 regions were amplified from genomic DNA using the immunoSEQ Assay, a bias-controlled multiplex PCR. In the paper's pipeline: The number of nucleated cells in each sample was estimated by amplification of reference gene primers within the assay. To quantify the absolute abundance of each unique TCRbeta CDR3 rearrangement, sequence reads were collapsed and filtered. For each sample, productive Simpson clonality was calculated as the square root of Simpson's diversity index over productive rearrangements. TCRdb re-hosts the immuneACCESS table, in-frame sequences only. Its copies lack some clones; in the studies checked, an unresolved V gene accounts for under half of them, and the cause for the rest is not known. D and trimming were read from the DNA, whereas the V and J calls and clone size are those reported in that table. Within this sample are approximately 96,000 clones, with more than 65% of them counted one time only. Of the sample, roughly a tenth falls within the top ten clones.

What the research found in general, with its limitations: The quantity of clinical and demographic metadata differed by source and by participant and was supplied without curation.

The germline V gene (reference sequence) provides CDR1 SGHNT and CDR2 YYREEE. The V and J ends are trimmed by 1 base and 3 bases, leaving 15 bases between them. There are 16 amino acids in the CDR3, from cysteine to phenylalanine inclusive. Just the 48-base CDR3 DNA is kept, in frame starting at base 1. This clone was seen a single time. Its antigen is unknown. No base quality values were provided; no much bigger clone lies one nucleotide off. This TCR was recovered from a woman of 80 years or more with acute or convalescent COVID-19. The sample was peripheral blood. The sequence is built from TRBV5-4 and TRBJ2-3; TRBD2 could be the D gene, as 6 bases match. The DNA reads TGTGCCAGCAGCTTGAAGCAGGGAGGTAGGACAGATACGCAGTATTTT. Its translation is CASSLKQGGRTDTQYF.